This T cell receptor beta chain stems from a study of technical replicates of blood from several donors. Per the germline V gene, CDR1 is MRHNA and CDR2 is SNTAGT. V was shortened by 4 bases and J by 2 bases, with 9 bases between the two germline ends. This CDR3 spans 13 amino acids. Sequencing was performed with immunoSEQ multiplex PCR; in TCRdb, only in-frame clones are kept and a portion is missing. Of tens of thousands of clones in the sample, about 91% are singletons; the top ten hold 0.3% to 0.45%. Sequencing was performed on T cells isolated from PBMCs. This chain links TRBV6-4 with TRBJ2-7; D call uncertain. This receptor was taken from a human donor in good health. Some clones in this sample may be carry-over from other donors' samples. The CDR3 spells CASSVSTAYEQYF. CDR3 in DNA: TGTGCCAGCAGTGTTTCCACTGCCTACGAGCAGTACTTC.